One sample yielded the 21 T cell receptor beta chains listed below, sequenced in a study of response to subunit inactivated influenza vaccine. TCRdb fed the RT-PCR reads into MiXCR, producing one record per CDR3 protein. Counted here are around 470,000 distinct CDR3 sequences, approximately 6.9% occurring once; the ten biggest clones make up over 10%. The sample in question was PBMCs from blood, obtained roughly 24 months after vaccination. Every receptor here comes from a man between 50 and 69 years old who received an inactivated influenza vaccine.

This rearrangement joins TRBV10-3 to TRBJ2-7, with 8 positions matching TRBD1. With 7 bases clipped from V and 5 bases from J, the junction kept 7 bases outside the gene matches. The CDR3 is 13 residues long. From germline, CDR1 is ENHRY and CDR2 SYGVKD. The CDR3 region has the DNA TGTGCCATCAATCCGGGACAGGAGAACGAGCAGTACTTC. This gives the protein CAINPGQENEQYF.

J is TRBJ2-1 and V is TRBV5-1; 9 bases are shared with TRBD2. V lost 6 bases to trimming and J lost 0 bases; unmatched junction nucleotides: 10. Germline CDR1 SGHRS, CDR2 YFSETQ. This CDR3 spans 17 amino acids. Written as DNA, the CDR3 is TGCGCCAGCACCGAGACTAGCGGATCTAGCTCCTACAATGAGCAGTTCTTC. Translation gives CASTETSGSSSYNEQFF.

The rearrangement uses TRBV6-5 and TRBJ2-7; D not resolved. The CDR3 contains 16 residues. From germline, CDR1 is MNHEY and CDR2 SVGAGI. Trimming took off 0 bases at V and 6 bases at J, with 18 bases between the two ends. The CDR3 spells CASSYSGFLRWGEQYF. CDR3 coding DNA: TGTGCCAGCAGTTACTCGGGTTTCCTACGTTGGGGCGAGCAGTACTTC.

This clonotype was recorded a few times. The chain links TRBV10-3 to TRBJ2-7, with 9 nucleotides matching TRBD1. The CDR3 runs 13 residues. Germline values: CDR1 ENHRY, CDR2 SYGVKD. The V gene end was trimmed by 10 bases and the J gene end by 4 bases; junction bases not matched to a gene: 8. CDR3 nucleotide sequence: TGTGCCACGAGGGACAGGGCGAAATACGAGCAGTACTTC. Its translation is CATRDRAKYEQYF.

This clonotype has a single count. An end of the junction differs from the germline gene, which may be a read error. The chain combines TRBV20-1 with TRBJ1-1; D is uncertain. This CDR3 is built from 12 residues. Looked up from germline, CDR1 is DFQATT and CDR2 is SNEGSKA (reference sequence). This chain's CDR3 is CSTRLGLREAFF. The DNA of the CDR3 is TGCAGTACTAGACTCGGTTTAAGGGAAGCTTTCTTT.

As DNA, the CDR3 is TGTGCCAGCCAGGTTAGCGGGGGGGCTAGCACAGATACGCAGTATTTT. This sequence encodes CASQVSGGASTDTQYF. The chain is built from TRBV4-2 and TRBJ2-3, with 11 bases matching TRBD2. Germline V gives CDR1 LGHNA, CDR2 YNFKEQ. The CDR3 has 16 residues. The J segment lost 0 bases and the V segment lost 8 bases, leaving 7 bases of the junction unmatched.

This clonotype occurred many times. The V and J genes are TRBV18 and TRBJ2-5; D might be TRBD1 (7 bases). This CDR3 is built from 15 residues. CDR1 and CDR2 (germline): KGHSH, LQKENI. Trimming pared 1 base from V and 4 bases from J, leaving 13 bases between. CDR3 residues: CASSPRYRGGETQYF. CDR3 nucleotide sequence: TGTGCCAGCTCACCACGTTACAGGGGAGGAGAGACCCAGTACTTC.

This clonotype was observed many times. This chain links TRBV7-2 with TRBJ1-5; D is unclear. V lost 1 base, J lost 5 bases, and 9 bases lay in between. The CDR3 contains 14 residues. Germline CDR1 and CDR2: SGHTA and FQGNSA. In DNA, the CDR3 is TGTGCCAGCAGCTTAGACACGGGGTATCAGCCCCAGCATTTT. It yields the protein CASSLDTGYQPQHF.

There are a few counts of this clonotype. The chain uses TRBV12-3 or TRBV12-4 and TRBJ2-7; TRBD1 matches at 12 bases. The junction had 9 bases not matched to a gene; V was cut back by 6 bases and J by 6 bases. The CDR3 length is 15 residues. For the CDR3, the DNA is TGTGCCAGCAGGCAATCGGGACAGGGGGCGGGCGAGCAGTACTTC. This translates into CASRQSGQGAGEQYF.

A few counts support this clonotype. The rearrangement joins TRBV4-3 to TRBJ2-3; 7 bases are shared with TRBD1. Trimming at V came to 3 bases and at J to 0 bases, leaving 3 bases not matched to a gene. This CDR3 region has 15 residues. Germline CDR1 reads LGHNA; CDR2 reads YSLEER. The DNA of the CDR3 is TGCGCCAGCAGCCACAACAGGGGTAGCACAGATACGCAGTATTTT. Translation: CASSHNRGSTDTQYF.

This clonotype has a handful of counts. Germline and junction disagree at one end, which may indicate a read error. The chain couples TRBV3-1 to TRBJ2-5, with 7 bases lining up with TRBD1. The CDR3 extends over 15 amino acids. Germline V lookup: CDR1 LGHDT, CDR2 YNNKEL (reference sequence). The CDR3 sequence: CASTQSRGYQETQYF. DNA for the CDR3: TGTGCCAGCACCCAATCCAGGGGGTACCAAGAGACCCAGTACTTC.

The rearrangement links TRBV4-1 to TRBJ2-3; maybe TRBD1 (5 bases). Per the germline V gene, CDR1 is MGHRA and CDR2 is YSYEKL. This CDR3 spans 14 amino acids. Deletions cut 3 bases from V and 6 bases from J, with 13 bases between. The CDR3 loop is CASSQPGKGDTQYF. CDR3 sequence (DNA): TGCGCCAGCAGCCAGCCAGGGAAAGGGGATACGCAGTATTTT.

This clonotype was seen repeatedly, ten times or more. The chain carries TRBV6-2 or TRBV6-3 and TRBJ2-1; perhaps TRBD1 as D (5 bases). This CDR3 region has 19 residues. Trimming pared 4 bases from V and 0 bases from J, leaving 22 bases between. CDR1 is MNHEY and CDR2 is SVGEGT in the germline V gene. This CDR3 reads CASSSALGDTRFSYNEQFF. Here the CDR3 DNA reads TGTGCCAGCAGTTCGGCGCTAGGGGATACCCGCTTCTCCTACAATGAGCAGTTCTTC.

This clonotype was observed at least ten times. V usage is TRBV3-1 and J usage is TRBJ2-5, with D tentatively TRBD1 or TRBD2 (5 bases each). CDR1 is LGHDT and CDR2 is YNNKEL in the germline V gene (reference sequence). This CDR3 region has 15 residues. V lost 1 base and J 2 bases, leaving 11 bases between the germline ends. CDR3 sequence reads: CASSQARGKQETQYF. As DNA, the CDR3 is TGTGCCAGCAGCCAAGCGAGGGGCAAACAAGAGACCCAGTACTTC.

This clonotype was counted only a few times. CDR3 protein: CASSLDRGIGGELFF. The CDR3 nucleotides read TGCGCCAGCAGCTTGGACAGGGGGATCGGCGGGGAGCTGTTTTTT. The chain carries TRBV5-1 and TRBJ2-2, with TRBD1 matching over 8 bases. V gave up 0 bases and J gave up 7 bases; unmatched junction bases: 5. Germline CDR1 reads SGHRS; CDR2 reads YFSETQ. This CDR3 has 15 residues. Drawing the rest from reference TRBV5-1 and TRBJ2-2, the complete variable domain is KAGVTQTPRYLIKTRGQQVTLSCSPISGHRSVSWYQQTPGQGLQFLFEYFSETQRNKGNFPGRFSGRQFSNSRSEMNVSTLELGDSALYLCASSLDRGIGGELFFGEGSRLTVL.

The chain employs TRBV4-2 and TRBJ1-2; the D gene is possibly TRBD1 (5 bases). CDR1 is LGHNA and CDR2 is YNFKEQ in the germline V gene. Trimming removed 0 bases at V and 4 bases at J, with 15 bases between. This CDR3 has 16 amino acids. CDR3 nucleotide sequence: TGTGCCAGCAGCCAAGATGCAGGGTATAAGGTCTATGGCTACACCTTC. It specifies CASSQDAGYKVYGYTF.

The table lists this clonotype with a few counts. The chain uses TRBV10-3 and TRBJ2-5; TRBD2 is a possible D gene (5 bases). Per germline, CDR1 ENHRY and CDR2 SYGVKD. Deletions cut 6 bases from V and 1 base from J, with 9 bases between. This CDR3 spans 13 amino acids. This chain's CDR3 is CAIRGEVQETQYF. DNA of the CDR3: TGTGCCATCAGGGGAGAGGTCCAAGAGACCCAGTACTTC.

This chain links TRBV5-1 with TRBJ1-1, with 10 bases matching TRBD1. Germline V CDR1 and CDR2: SGHRS, YFSETQ. The J segment lost 4 bases and the V segment lost 2 bases, leaving 5 bases of the junction unmatched. This CDR3 spans 15 amino acids. The CDR3 DNA reads TGCGCCAGCAGCTTTGGACAGGGGGGAACCACTGAAGCTTTCTTT. Translating it yields CASSFGQGGTTEAFF.

The CDR3, as DNA: TGTGCCAGCAGTCCGAGACAGCCTAGGGGACAAGAGACCCAGTACTTC. As protein: CASSPRQPRGQETQYF. The V call is TRBV3-1, the J call TRBJ2-5; possible D gene TRBD1, 5 bases. The V and J ends lost 6 bases and 2 bases respectively, with 19 bases between them. Germline V gives CDR1 LGHDT, CDR2 YNNKEL (reference sequence). This CDR3 is 16 amino acids long.

This chain connects TRBV12-3 or TRBV12-4 to TRBJ2-5, with no clear D. The V end lost 6 bases, the J end lost 1 base, and 12 bases lay between the germline ends. The CDR3 totals 14 residues. CDR3 nucleotide sequence: TGTGCCAGCAGCCTCAAGAGCCTCCAAGAGACCCAGTACTTC. Its protein product is CASSLKSLQETQYF.

The V gene is TRBV7-2, the J gene TRBJ1-2; D remains ambiguous. V lost 1 base to trimming and J lost 8 bases, with 17 bases between them. Per the germline V gene, CDR1 is SGHTA and CDR2 is FQGNSA. The CDR3 has 15 amino acids. The CDR3 is CASSLVREDPRGYTF. The CDR3 nucleotides read TGTGCCAGCAGCTTAGTTCGGGAGGATCCGAGAGGCTACACCTTC. The full variable domain, with the rest looked up from reference TRBV7-2 and TRBJ1-2, is GAGVSQSPSNKVTEKGKDVELRCDPISGHTALYWYRQSLGQGLEFLIYFQGNSAPDKSGLPSDRFSAERTGGSVSTLTIQRTQQEDSAVYLCASSLVREDPRGYTFGSGTRLTVV.